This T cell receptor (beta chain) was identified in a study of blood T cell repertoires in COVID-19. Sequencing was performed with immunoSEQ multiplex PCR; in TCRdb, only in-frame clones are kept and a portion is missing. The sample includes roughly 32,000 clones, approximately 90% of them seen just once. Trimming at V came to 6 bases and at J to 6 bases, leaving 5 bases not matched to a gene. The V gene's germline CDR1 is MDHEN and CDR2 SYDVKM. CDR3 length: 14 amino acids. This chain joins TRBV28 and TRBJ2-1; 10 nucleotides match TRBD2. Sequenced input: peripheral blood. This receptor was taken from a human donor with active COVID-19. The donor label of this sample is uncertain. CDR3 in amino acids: CASSLAGALNEQFF. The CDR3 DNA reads TGTGCCAGCAGCCTAGCGGGAGCCCTCAATGAGCAGTTCTTC.